This T cell receptor (beta chain) is drawn from a study of OX40 agonist ivuxolimab in advanced cancers. Study summary: Among those enrolled, mean age was about 63 years (range roughly 20 to 85) and over 70% were male.

Study-wide points: The mean number of expanded clones was higher in CD8+ T cells than in CD4+.

Exclusion of a patient followed from autoimmune disease history or systemic immunosuppression. A word on this clone: Antigen specificity is unknown.

Trimming cost V 8 bases and J 1 base; bases outside gene matches: 9. Germline CDR1 is WNHNN and CDR2 is SYGVQD (reference sequence). There are 15 residues in the CDR3. Generated by immunoSEQ multiplex PCR, the TCRdb table keeps only in-frame clones and is missing some. The sample lists tens of thousands of clones, 92% occurring once. The source material was CD4+ or CD8+ T cells sorted from blood, sampled in a trial of the OX40 agonist ivuxolimab. The origin of this receptor is an adult with an advanced solid tumor such as melanoma, head and neck, liver or kidney cancer. J is TRBJ2-3 and V is TRBV10-1, with TRBD2 matching over 7 bases. The CDR3 DNA is TGCGCCAGCTGCCGTGCTAGCGGCGGCACAGATACGCAGTATTTT. It encodes CASCRASGGTDTQYF.